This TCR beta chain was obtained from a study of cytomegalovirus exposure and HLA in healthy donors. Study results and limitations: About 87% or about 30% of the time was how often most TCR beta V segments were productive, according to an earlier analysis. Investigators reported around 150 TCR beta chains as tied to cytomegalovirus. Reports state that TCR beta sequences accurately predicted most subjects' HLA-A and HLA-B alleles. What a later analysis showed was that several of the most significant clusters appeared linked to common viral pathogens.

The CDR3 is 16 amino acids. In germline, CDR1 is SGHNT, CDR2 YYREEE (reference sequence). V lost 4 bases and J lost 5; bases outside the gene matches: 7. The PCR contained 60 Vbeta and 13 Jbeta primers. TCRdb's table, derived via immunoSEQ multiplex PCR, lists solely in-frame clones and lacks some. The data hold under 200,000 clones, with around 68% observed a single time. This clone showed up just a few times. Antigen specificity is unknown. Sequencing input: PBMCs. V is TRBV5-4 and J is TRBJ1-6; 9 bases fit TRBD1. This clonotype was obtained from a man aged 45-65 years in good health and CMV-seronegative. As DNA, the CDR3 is TGTGCCAGCAGCAGTCCCGGGACAGGGCATAATTCACCCCTCCACTTT. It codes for CASSSPGTGHNSPLHF. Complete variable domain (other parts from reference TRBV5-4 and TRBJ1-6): ETGVTQSPTHLIKTRGQQVTLRCSSQSGHNTVSWYQQALGQGPQFIFQYYREEENGRGNFPPRFSGLQFPNYSSELNVNALELDDSALYLCASSSPGTGHNSPLHFGNGTRLTVT.